Listed below are T cell receptor beta chains from one sample, sequenced in a study of T cell repertoires and HLA-DP antigens. Profiled with immunoSEQ multiplex PCR; TCRdb holds only in-frame clones, not every one. Among over 100,000 clones listed, roughly 92% were seen once. These receptors lack a known antigen. Sequenced input: CD4+ T cells from PBMCs. Receptors originate from a woman aged 18-29 years in good health and CMV-seronegative. The CDR3 runs from the conserved cysteine through the conserved F or W. A D gene is named only where the DNA matches it firmly. Only part of the rows carry a size: once, few, many, or a class if the clone is expanded.

TRBJ2-7	.	.	TRBV19	TGTGCCAGTAGTATAGGACCCAATACAGTTACCTACGAGCAGTACTTC	CASSIGPNTVTYEQYF
TRBJ2-3	.	.	TRBV25-1	TGTGCCAGCCGCCCTAACACAGATACGCAGTATTTT	CASRPNTDTQYF
TRBJ1-1	.	.	TRBV4-1	TGCGCCAGCAACTTATTTGCAGGGGCCAACACTGAAGCTTTCTTT	CASNLFAGANTEAFF
TRBJ1-1	once	.	TRBV18	TGTGCCAGCTCGCAACCTTTAGGGGGGCGCGAGAACACTGAAGCTTTCTTT	CASSQPLGGRENTEAFF
TRBJ2-3	.	.	TRBV28	TGTGCCAGCAGCAACCCTATAGCAGGGGGGCCCGATACGCAGTATTTT	CASSNPIAGGPDTQYF
TRBJ2-3	.	.	TRBV30	TGTGCCTGGAGTGTGGCTAGCGGCACAGATACGCAGTATTTT	CAWSVASGTDTQYF
TRBJ1-5	.	.	TRBV6-7	TGTGCCAGCAGTTACTCGTGGCAGGAGGATCAGCCCCAGCATTTT	CASSYSWQEDQPQHF
TRBJ1-1	.	.	TRBV7-2	TGTGCCAGCAGCTTAGCGGCGGAGATCACTGAAGCTTTCTTT	CASSLAAEITEAFF
TRBJ1-5	.	.	TRBV6-4	TGTGCCAGCAGTGACTCGGGGGGGCGCAATCAGCCCCAGCATTTT	CASSDSGGRNQPQHF
TRBJ1-2	.	.	TRBV19	TGTGCCAGTAGTATTCCCTACTATGGCTACACCTTC	CASSIPYYGYTF
TRBJ1-6	.	TRBD1	TRBV4-3	TGCGCCAGCAGCCAAGATCAGGGGGCCCAAAATTCACCCCTCCACTTT	CASSQDQGAQNSPLHF
TRBJ1-6	.	.	TRBV2	TGTGCCAGCAGTATTCTCCAGGGCAATTCACCCCTCCACTTT	CASSILQGNSPLHF
TRBJ2-7	once	.	TRBV10-3	TGTGCCATCAGTGAAGGGACGGACTCCTACGAGCAGTACTTC	CAISEGTDSYEQYF
TRBJ2-3	.	.	TRBV5-1	TGCGCCAGCAGCTTGGCCCACTTCCCAATCACAGATACGCAGTATTTT	CASSLAHFPITDTQYF
TRBJ2-5	few	TRBD1	TRBV5-1	TGCGCCAGCAGCTTGGGGGACAGGGGCCACGAGACCCAGTACTTC	CASSLGDRGHETQYF
TRBJ2-5	.	TRBD2	TRBV27	TGTGCCAGCATGGCTAGCGGGAGTCCGGAGACCCAGTACTTC	CASMASGSPETQYF
TRBJ2-1	few	.	TRBV10-3	TGTGCCATCAGTGAGTCGGGGGGCGGTTACAATGAGCAGTTCTTC	CAISESGGGYNEQFF
TRBJ2-5	.	.	TRBV2	TGTGCCAGCAGTGAAGTTTCAGTAGAGACCCAGTACTTC	CASSEVSVETQYF
TRBJ2-1	.	TRBD2	TRBV5-1	TGCGCCAGCAGCCTTAGCGGGGGTTCCCACAATGAGCAGTTCTTC	CASSLSGGSHNEQFF
TRBJ1-5	.	TRBD1	TRBV6-5	TGTGCCAGCAGACGGGACAGCCTTTTCAATCAGCCCCAGCATTTT	CASRRDSLFNQPQHF
TRBJ1-1	once	TRBD1	TRBV25-1	TGTGCCAGCAGTGAATGGTGGGACAGGGAGAACACTGAAGCTTTCTTT	CASSEWWDRENTEAFF
TRBJ2-3	.	TRBD2	TRBV18	TGTGCCAGCTCACCACTGGCCGCGGGACTAGCTAGCACAGATACGCAGTATTTT	CASSPLAAGLASTDTQYF
TRBJ1-1	.	.	TRBV6-5	TGTGCCAGCAGCCGTGACGGGGGGCGAGGTGAAGCTTTCTTT	CASSRDGGRGEAFF
TRBJ2-3	.	TRBD1	TRBV27	TGTGCCAGCAGTTCCCGGACAGGTTCGGCTGATACGCAGTATTTT	CASSSRTGSADTQYF
TRBJ1-1	.	.	TRBV7-9	TGTGCCAGCAGCTTAGTGACGGGGAGCACTGAAGCTTTCTTT	CASSLVTGSTEAFF
TRBJ2-4	.	.	TRBV5-6	TGTGCCAGCCGGCCTCTGCTGGCCAAAAACATTCAGTACTTC	CASRPLLAKNIQYF
TRBJ2-6	.	.	TRBV7-2	TGTGCCAGCAGCTTAGTCGGCTGGGCTGGGGCCAACGTCCTGACTTTC	CASSLVGWAGANVLTF
TRBJ2-1	.	.	TRBV2	TGTGCCAGCAGTGAAGCGTCCCCCCATTACAATGAGCAGTTCTTC	CASSEASPHYNEQFF
TRBJ2-7	.	.	TRBV11-2	TGTGCCAGCAGCCAACTGAGGACCTACGAGCAGTACTTC	CASSQLRTYEQYF
TRBJ2-3	.	TRBD1	TRBV4-1	TGCGCCAGCAGTCGGACAGGGGGCCAGTATTTT	CASSRTGGQYF
TRBJ1-5	.	.	TRBV7-2	TGTGCCAGCAGCCTTGTGGGGGTTCAGCCCCAGCATTTT	CASSLVGVQPQHF
TRBJ2-3	.	.	TRBV7-3	TGTGCCAGCAGCTCCAACCCCGGGCAGGGTGGTGATACGCAGTATTTT	CASSSNPGQGGDTQYF
TRBJ2-5	.	TRBD2	TRBV5-6	TGTGCCAGCAGCTTCCTGGGACTAGCGGGGCAAGAGACCCAGTACTTC	CASSFLGLAGQETQYF
TRBJ1-2	.	.	TRBV6-5	TGTGCCAGCAGTAGAGGGGTAGGGGATGGCTACACCTTC	CASSRGVGDGYTF
TRBJ2-5	.	.	TRBV27	TGTGCCAGCAGTAACGCCAACCCTCAAGAGACCCAGTACTTC	CASSNANPQETQYF
TRBJ1-2	.	.	TRBV28	TGTGCCAGCAGTTCAGGGGTCTATGGCTACACCTTC	CASSSGVYGYTF
TRBJ2-7	.	.	TRBV7-9	TGTGCCAGCAGCTTAGGGAGGGTAGCGGAGACCTACGAGCAGTACTTC	CASSLGRVAETYEQYF
TRBJ2-2	.	.	TRBV5-8	TGTGCCAGCAGAAAACGCCTTAGACGGCAGGGTAAAGCCGGGGAGCTGTTTTTT	CASRKRLRRQGKAGELFF
TRBJ2-3	.	TRBD2	TRBV10-3	TGTGCCATCAGACCAGGACTAGCGGGAAGCACAGATACGCAGTATTTT	CAIRPGLAGSTDTQYF
TRBJ1-5	.	.	TRBV28	TGTGCCAGCGGGCATGGGAGAGGCTATCAGCCCCAGCATTTT	CASGHGRGYQPQHF
TRBJ2-4	once	.	TRBV4-1	TGCGCCAGCAGCCAAGGGGGCGTGCTATCGGACAGACTAGCCAAAAACATTCAGTACTTC	CASSQGGVLSDRLAKNIQYF
TRBJ2-5	.	.	TRBV18	TGTGCCAGCTCACCAGAAGAGACCCAGTACTTC	CASSPEETQYF
TRBJ2-1	.	TRBD2	TRBV12-5	TGTGCTAGTGGTTTGATAGGACTAGCGGGAGGAAGGGTTTACAATGAGCAGTTCTTC	CASGLIGLAGGRVYNEQFF
TRBJ2-5	.	.	TRBV5-1	TGCGCCAGCAGCCCCCAGGGGGGAGAGACCCAGTACTTC	CASSPQGGETQYF
TRBJ1-1	.	.	TRBV20-1	TGCAGTGCTAGGTTCGGTGAAGCTTTCTTT	CSARFGEAFF
TRBJ1-2	.	.	TRBV6-1	TGTGCCAGCAGTGAAGAAGGCTATGGCTACACCTTC	CASSEEGYGYTF
TRBJ2-1	.	TRBD2	TRBV30	TGTGCCTCTATAGCGGGACCCTACAATGAGCAGTTCTTC	CASIAGPYNEQFF
TRBJ1-5	.	TRBD1	TRBV29-1	TGCAGCGTGGCCAGGGGGCTCAATCAGCCCCAGCATTTT	CSVARGLNQPQHF
TRBJ2-3	.	TRBD2	TRBV5-1	TGCGCCAGCAGCTTGCCTAGCGGGGTCGGGGCAGATACGCAGTATTTT	CASSLPSGVGADTQYF
TRBJ2-2	.	TRBD2	TRBV5-1	TGCGCCAGCACCGCGAACGGGAGGGCGGGAGGCACCGGGGAGCTGTTTTTT	CASTANGRAGGTGELFF
TRBJ2-3	.	.	TRBV11-2	TGTGCCAGCAGCTGGGGTGGCGCAGATACGCAGTATTTT	CASSWGGADTQYF
TRBJ2-7	.	.	TRBV5-1	TGCGCCAGCAGCCCCGTCGGGCGAGCCTACGAGCAGTACTTC	CASSPVGRAYEQYF
TRBJ2-1	.	.	TRBV6-1	TGTGCCAGCAGACAGGGCTCCTACAATGAGCAGTTCTTC	CASRQGSYNEQFF
TRBJ2-7	.	TRBD1	TRBV11-1	TGTGCCAGCAGCCGGGGACAGGGCTTTTCCTACGAGCAGTACTTC	CASSRGQGFSYEQYF
TRBJ1-1	once	.	TRBV2	TGTGCCAGCAGTGATCAGAGCACTGAAGCTTTCTTT	CASSDQSTEAFF
TRBJ1-4	once	TRBD1	TRBV2	TGTGCCAGCAGAGAAACAGGGGTCGGTGAAAAACTGTTTTTT	CASRETGVGEKLFF
TRBJ1-2	.	TRBD1	TRBV7-3	TGTGCCAGCAGCACCGGGACAGGAAACTATGGCTACACCTTC	CASSTGTGNYGYTF
TRBJ1-2	.	.	TRBV5-8	TGTGCCAGCAGCTTGGAGGCCTATGGCTACACCTTC	CASSLEAYGYTF
TRBJ2-6	.	.	TRBV6-5	TGTGCCAGCAGTTACTCACTCGGTTCTGGGGCCAACGTCCTGACTTTC	CASSYSLGSGANVLTF